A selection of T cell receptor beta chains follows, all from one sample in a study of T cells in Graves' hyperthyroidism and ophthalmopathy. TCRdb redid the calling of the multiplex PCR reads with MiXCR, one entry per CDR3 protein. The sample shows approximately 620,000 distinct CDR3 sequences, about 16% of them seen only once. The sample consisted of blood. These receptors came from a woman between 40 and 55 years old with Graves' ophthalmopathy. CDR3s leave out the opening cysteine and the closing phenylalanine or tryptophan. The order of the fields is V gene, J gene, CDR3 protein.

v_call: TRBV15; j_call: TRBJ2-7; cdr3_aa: ATSRDETYEQY
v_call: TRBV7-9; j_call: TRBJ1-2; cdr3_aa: ASSLEAGHSYGYT
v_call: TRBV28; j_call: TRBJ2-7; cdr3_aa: ASRTHGGSEQY
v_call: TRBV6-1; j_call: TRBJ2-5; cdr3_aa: ASSNLLGSGETQY
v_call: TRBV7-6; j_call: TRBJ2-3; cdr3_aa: ASSSRDATDTQY
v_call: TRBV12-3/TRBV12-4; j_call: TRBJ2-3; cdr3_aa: ASSFSSRGVY
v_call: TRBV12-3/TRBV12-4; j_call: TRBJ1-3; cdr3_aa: ASSIGTGDTIY
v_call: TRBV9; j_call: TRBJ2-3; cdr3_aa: ASSARVAGEGGDTQY
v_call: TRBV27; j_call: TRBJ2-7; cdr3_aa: ASSLRRGSGKTYEQY
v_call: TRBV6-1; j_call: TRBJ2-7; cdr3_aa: ASSFPGVPYEQY
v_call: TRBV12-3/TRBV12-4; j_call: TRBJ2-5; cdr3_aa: ASSLRGTGETQY
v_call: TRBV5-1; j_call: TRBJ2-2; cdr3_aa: ASSPGSPGLAAGELF
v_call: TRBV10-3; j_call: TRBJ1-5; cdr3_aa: ATLNHQVSNQPQH
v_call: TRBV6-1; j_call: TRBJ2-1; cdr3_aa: ASNEQPTGSNEQF
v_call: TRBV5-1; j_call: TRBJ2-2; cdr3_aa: ASSLPLSSGRNTGELF
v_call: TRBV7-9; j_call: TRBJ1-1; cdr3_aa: ASSAGTMPTEAF
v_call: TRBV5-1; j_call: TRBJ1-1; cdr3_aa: ASSSKQGRNTEAF
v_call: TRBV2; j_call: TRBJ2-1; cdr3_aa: ASSDSGRPSYNEQF
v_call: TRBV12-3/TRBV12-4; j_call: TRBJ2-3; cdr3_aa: ASSLAGGKRGVTDTQY
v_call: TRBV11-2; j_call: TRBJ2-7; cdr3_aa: ASSLGLWDGQY
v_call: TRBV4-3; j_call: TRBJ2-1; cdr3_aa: ASSQNPTSGAYNEQF
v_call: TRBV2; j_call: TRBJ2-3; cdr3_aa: ASRGSSGGALTQY
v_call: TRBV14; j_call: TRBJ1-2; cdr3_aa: ASSRDRFYGYT
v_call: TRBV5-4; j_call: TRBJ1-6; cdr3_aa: ASSAGQGPSPLH
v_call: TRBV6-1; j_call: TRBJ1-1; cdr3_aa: ASSEFLATEAF
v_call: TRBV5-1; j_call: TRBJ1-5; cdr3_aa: ASSLTGTGQPQH
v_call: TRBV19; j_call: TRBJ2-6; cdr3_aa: ASRDRGFSGANVLT
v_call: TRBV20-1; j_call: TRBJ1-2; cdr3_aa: SARLPGQGFGYT
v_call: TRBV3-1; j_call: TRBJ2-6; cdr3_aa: ASSLVGQTFSGANVLT
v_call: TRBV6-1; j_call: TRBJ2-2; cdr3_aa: ASRPMGTSGRTGELF
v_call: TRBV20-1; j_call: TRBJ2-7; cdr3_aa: SVLSLASGGYEQY
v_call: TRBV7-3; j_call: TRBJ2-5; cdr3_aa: ANSLVLASGGYQETQY
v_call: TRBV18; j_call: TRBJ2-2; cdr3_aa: ASSRTGVSTGELF
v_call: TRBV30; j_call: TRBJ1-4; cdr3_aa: AWSPTSTNEKLF
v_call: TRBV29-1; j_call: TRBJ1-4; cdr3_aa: SVVGEGNEKLF
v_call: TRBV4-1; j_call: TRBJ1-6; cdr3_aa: ASSQDWPGTPYPLH
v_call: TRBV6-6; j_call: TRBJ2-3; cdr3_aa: ASSYSIFEGRTDTQY
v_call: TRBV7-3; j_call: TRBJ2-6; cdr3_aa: ASSPIQGSPGANVLT
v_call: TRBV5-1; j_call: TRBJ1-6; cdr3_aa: ASRGEGRSPLH
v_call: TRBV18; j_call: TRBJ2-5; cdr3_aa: ASSPDQETQY